Below are 21 T cell receptor beta chains sequenced from a single sample in a study of CD8 T cells in ankylosing spondylitis (TCRdb year 2017). The receptor library was made with 5' RACE. These reads were obtained on an Illumina HiSeq 2500. TCRdb reanalyzed the raw reads on its own, using fastp at Q25 for trimming and MiXCR for clone calling, and kept in-frame beta chains. When rows share a CDR3 protein, they turn into one entry using the most common DNA and genes. The sample table shows more than 60,000 distinct CDR3 sequences, and roughly 5% are seen once. 2% to 2.5% of the sample is held by the ten biggest clonotypes. Sequencing was carried out using blood, either unsorted or a sorted T cell fraction (not recorded which). Receptor source: a male donor with ankylosing spondylitis or in good health (not recorded which).

This clonotype occurred many times. V usage is TRBV25-1 and J usage is TRBJ2-5; no clear D. The CDR3 runs 12 residues. Between the trimmed V and J ends, which lost 4 bases and 3 bases, there was a span of 6 bases. CDR1 and CDR2 from the germline V gene are MGHDK and SYGVNS. DNA of the CDR3: TGTGCCAGCAGTGGGTACGAAGAGACCCAGTACTTC. It translates to CASSGYEETQYF.

Comment on this clonotype: A much larger clone sits a single nucleotide away, making a read error possible. The rearrangement joins TRBV9 to TRBJ2-7; D might be TRBD1 (5 bases). CDR3 length equals 15 residues. The germline V gene has CDR1 SGDLS and CDR2 YYNGEE. Written as DNA, the CDR3 is TGTACCAGCAGCGTAGATGCACAGGTGGGCTACGAGCAGTACTTC. Its protein is CTSSVDAQVGYEQYF.

The sample holds many counts of this clonotype. The chain joins TRBV13 to TRBJ2-1; maybe TRBD2 (5 bases). The CDR3 has 14 residues. The germline CDR1 and CDR2 sequences are PRHDT and FYEKMQ (reference sequence). V dropped 0 bases and J dropped 7 bases, with 10 bases sitting between them. CDR3: CASSLGLGQNEQFF. CDR3 coding DNA: TGTGCCAGCAGCTTAGGACTAGGTCAGAATGAGCAGTTCTTC.

In this sample, this clonotype turned up many times. The rearrangement links TRBV9 to TRBJ1-6, with D hard to call. The CDR3 consists of 14 residues. CDR1 and CDR2 from the germline V gene are SGDLS and YYNGEE. Trimming cost V 2 bases and J 7 bases, with 10 bases left between them. In nucleotides, the CDR3 is TGTGCCAGCAGCGTGACTGGAGCCAATTCACCCCTCCACTTT. Encoded protein: CASSVTGANSPLHF. The variable domain in full, completed from reference TRBV9 and TRBJ1-6, reads DSGVTQTPKHLITATGQRVTLRCSPRSGDLSVYWYQQSLDQGLQFLIQYYNGEERAKGNILERFSAQQFPDLHSELNLSSLELGDSALYFCASSVTGANSPLHFGNGTRLTVT.

Many counts were recorded for this clonotype. J is TRBJ2-3 and V is TRBV5-6, with D uncertain. Trimming shortened V by 2 bases and J by 1 base, and 8 bases separated the two germline ends. This CDR3 is 14 amino acids long. The germline gives CDR1 SGHDT, CDR2 YYEEEE. The CDR3 here is CASSFISRTDTQYF. Written as DNA, the CDR3 is TGTGCCAGCAGCTTTATATCTCGCACAGATACGCAGTATTTT.

The chain has TRBV20-1 and TRBJ2-1; D remains unclear. Germline-derived CDR1 and CDR2 are DFQATT and SNEGSKA (reference sequence). The CDR3 is made up of 16 amino acids. The CDR3 loop is CSSWGDSPNYYNEQFF. As DNA, the CDR3 is TGCAGCTCTTGGGGTGACTCTCCGAACTATTACAATGAGCAGTTCTTC.

This clonotype has ten or more counts. J is TRBJ1-2 and V is TRBV29-1; possible D gene TRBD1, 6 bases. Trimming removed 7 bases at V and 5 bases at J, with 14 bases between. The CDR3 runs 12 residues. Germline V gives CDR1 SQVTM, CDR2 ANQGSEA. This chain's CDR3 is CSGETGRYGYTF. For the CDR3, the DNA is TGCAGCGGTGAGACAGGACGTTATGGCTACACCTTC. The whole variable domain, filled in from reference TRBV29-1 and TRBJ1-2, reads SAVISQKPSRDICQRGTSLTIQCQVDSQVTMMFWYRQQPGQSLTLIATANQGSEATYESGFVIDKFPISRPNLTFSTLTVSNMSPEDSSIYLCSGETGRYGYTFGSGTRLTVV.

This clonotype was detected ten times or more. The chain joins TRBV4-1 to TRBJ2-4; D is undetermined. V lost 0 bases to trimming and J lost 7 bases, with 4 bases between them. Germline values: CDR1 MGHRA, CDR2 YSYEKL. The CDR3 loop spans 12 amino acids. CDR3 DNA sequence: TGCGCCAGCAGCCAAGACTACAACATTCAGTACTTC. It is translated as CASSQDYNIQYF.

This clonotype was recorded at least ten times. The V and J genes are TRBV28 and TRBJ2-7; D gene uncertain. The germline gives CDR1 MDHEN, CDR2 SYDVKM. V was trimmed by 4 bases and J by 0 bases, leaving 4 bases between them. The CDR3 is 12 residues long. The CDR3: CASSWSSYEQYF. For the CDR3, the DNA is TGTGCCAGCAGTTGGAGCTCCTACGAGCAGTACTTC.

In this sample, this clonotype turned up many times. The chain joins TRBV5-1 to TRBJ2-7, with D unclear. This CDR3 region has 13 residues. Germline V lookup: CDR1 SGHRS, CDR2 YFSETQ. V lost 5 bases to trimming and J lost 1 base, with 10 bases between them. The CDR3 DNA is TGCGCCAGCAGTAAGGACGGTTCCTACGAGCAGTACTTC. Its protein is CASSKDGSYEQYF.

A remark on this clonotype: This sequence may be a read error, since a much larger clone differs from it by one base. The rearrangement joins TRBV7-9 to TRBJ2-2, with D perhaps TRBD1 (5 bases). The ends were cut back, 6 bases at V and 6 bases at J, with 17 bases in the middle. The CDR3 sequence is 15 residues long. The germline V gene has CDR1 SEHNR and CDR2 FQNEAQ (reference sequence). In nucleotides, the CDR3 is TGTGCCAGCAGGCTAGAGACAGACTTTCCCGGGGAGCTGTTTTTT. Its protein is CASRLETDFPGELFF.

This clonotype was seen ten or more times. The chain carries TRBV10-3 and TRBJ2-3; 8 bases align to TRBD2. CDR1 is ENHRY, CDR2 SYGVKD, per germline. The CDR3 runs 16 residues. V lost 5 bases, J lost 8 bases, and 15 bases stayed unmatched. DNA of the CDR3: TGTGCCATCAGTCCCTCCGGGACTAGAGGGCTCCGTACGCAGTATTTT. Protein sequence: CAISPSGTRGLRTQYF.

There are many counts of this clonotype. The rearrangement uses TRBV20-1 and TRBJ2-1; a possible D gene is TRBD2 (7 bases). Germline V gene sequence: CDR1 DFQATT, CDR2 SNEGSKA (reference sequence). The CDR3 covers 17 residues. V lost 0 bases and J 6 bases, leaving 21 bases between the germline ends. CDR3 protein: CSARDPVGGLPRNEQFF. In DNA form, the CDR3 reads TGCAGTGCTAGAGATCCGGTCGGGGGGCTTCCCCGCAATGAGCAGTTCTTC.

This clonotype was seen repeatedly, ten times or more. The V call is TRBV11-2, the J call TRBJ1-1; D may be TRBD1 (6 bases). From germline, CDR1 is SGHAT and CDR2 FQNNGV. V lost 3 bases to trimming and J lost 9 bases, with 11 bases between them. The CDR3 totals 12 residues. CDR3 protein: CASSFQGMKAFF. In DNA, the CDR3 is TGTGCCAGCAGCTTCCAGGGGATGAAAGCTTTCTTT.

There are many counts of this clonotype. The gene calls are TRBV5-4 and TRBJ2-7; 7 bases line up with TRBD1. Germline V gene data show CDR1 as SGHNT and CDR2 as YYREEE (reference sequence). V shed 0 bases and J 5 bases; nucleotides not matched to a gene: 11. The CDR3 contains 16 residues. The DNA for the CDR3 is TGTGCCAGCAGCTTGGGAGGGACAGCCGGCCGGGACGAGCAGTACTTC. Translation: CASSLGGTAGRDEQYF.

This clonotype was counted ten times or more. The rearrangement links TRBV27 to TRBJ1-1, with a weak D call TRBD1 (6 bases). V was pared by 2 bases and J by 3 bases, with 13 bases between. Germline CDR1 reads MNHEY; CDR2 reads SMNVEV (reference sequence). The CDR3 contains 15 residues. The CDR3, as DNA: TGTGCCAGCAGTTTAGCACCCTCAGGGGACACTGAAGCTTTCTTT. Amino acids: CASSLAPSGDTEAFF.

This clonotype showed up many times. The chain is built from TRBV27 and TRBJ2-1, with a tentative D call TRBD2 (6 bases). There are 16 residues in the CDR3. Germline V gene lookup returns CDR1 MNHEY and CDR2 SMNVEV (reference sequence). Trimming removed 5 bases from V and 6 bases from J, with 20 bases in between. The CDR3: CASSKRVGGKPNEQFF. The DNA for the CDR3 is TGTGCCAGCAGTAAACGGGTGGGGGGAAAACCCAATGAGCAGTTCTTC.

This clonotype was detected ten times or more. This chain joins TRBV11-2 and TRBJ1-5, with no clear D. Trimming cost V 3 bases and J 9 bases, with 12 bases left between them. CDR3 length: 13 residues. Germline loops: CDR1 SGHAT, CDR2 FQNNGV. The CDR3 nucleotides read TGTGCCAGCAGCTTTAACACCGGTCGGCCCCAGCATTTT. It translates to CASSFNTGRPQHF. The variable domain in full, with the rest retrieved from reference TRBV11-2 and TRBJ1-5, is EAGVAQSPRYKIIEKRQSVAFWCNPISGHATLYWYQQILGQGPKLLIQFQNNGVVDDSQLPKDRFSAERLKGVDSTLKIQPAKLEDSAVYLCASSFNTGRPQHFGDGTRLSIL.

Ten or more counts support this clonotype. The gene calls are TRBV21-1 and TRBJ2-4; TRBD1 reflects the table's D call only, with no check against the DNA. TRBV21-1 is a pseudogene locus. The CDR3 has 17 amino acids. The CDR3 is CASSKPGRTIAKNIQYF. CDR3 sequence (DNA): TGTGCCAGCAGCAAACCGGGGCGGACGATAGCCAAAAACATTCAGTACTTC.

This clonotype was seen ten or more times. The chain has TRBV7-2 and TRBJ1-2, with TRBD1 as a possible D gene (5 bases). Per the germline V gene, CDR1 is SGHTA and CDR2 is FQGNSA. This CDR3 contains 15 residues. The V gene lost 6 bases and the J gene lost 8 bases, with 22 bases spanning the gap. CDR3 bases: TGTGCCAGCAGGATAAATCCAGGGCTCGCAATAGGCTACACCTTC. This gives the protein CASRINPGLAIGYTF.

This clonotype came up many times. The chain couples TRBV6-1 to TRBJ2-7; 8 bases are a match to TRBD1. J was trimmed by 3 bases and V by 2 bases; bases with no gene match: 12. The CDR3 totals 17 residues. The germline CDR1 and CDR2 sequences are MNHNS and SASEGT. In DNA, the CDR3 is TGTGCCAGCAGTGAAACACCAGGACAGGGACCCAACTACGAGCAGTACTTC. The encoded protein is CASSETPGQGPNYEQYF.